This entry concerns a single T cell receptor (beta chain). Its antigen remains unknown. Just one base apart from a much larger clone, this may be a read error. Patients picked for sequencing had shown CD8+CD57+ cell expansion detected by flow cytometry. The study sampled blood from patients who had received no therapy. This sample is drawn from a study of CD8+CD57+ T cells in acquired aplastic anemia. The CDR3 consists of 18 residues. V lost 1 base to trimming and J lost 7 bases; unmatched junction nucleotides: 21. Looked up from germline, CDR1 is DFQATT and CDR2 is SNEGSKA (reference sequence). Overall study findings and caveats: Patients and controls shared under 35 CD8+ CDR3 sequences, highly expressed in patients.

Investigators profiled TCR beta VDJ and CDR3 from genomic DNA template. A single record per CDR3 protein comes from TCRdb applying MiXCR to the reads. The sample gives around 160,000 distinct CDR3 sequences, around half of which show up once; approximately 3% is in the top ten. Input material: sorted CD4+, CD8+, or CD8+CD57+ T cells (not recorded which) from PBMCs. The source is a human donor with aplastic anemia. The chain has TRBV20-1 and TRBJ2-7; 8 bases are shared with TRBD2. CDR3 residues: CSARVGLASGRGYNEQYF. CDR3 nucleotide sequence: TGCAGTGCTAGAGTCGGACTAGCCTCGGGTCGGGGCTACAATGAGCAGTACTTC.